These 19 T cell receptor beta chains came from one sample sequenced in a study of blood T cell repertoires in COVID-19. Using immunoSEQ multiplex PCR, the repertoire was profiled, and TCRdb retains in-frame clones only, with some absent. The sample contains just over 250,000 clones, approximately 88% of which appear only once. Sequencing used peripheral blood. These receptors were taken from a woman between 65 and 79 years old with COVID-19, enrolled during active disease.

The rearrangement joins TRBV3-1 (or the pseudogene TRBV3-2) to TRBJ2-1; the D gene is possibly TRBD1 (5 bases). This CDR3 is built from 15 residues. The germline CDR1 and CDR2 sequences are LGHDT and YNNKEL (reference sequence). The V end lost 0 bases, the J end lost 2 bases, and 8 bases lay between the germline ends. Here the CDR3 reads CASSQDQGTYNEQFF. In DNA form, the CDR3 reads TGTGCCAGCAGCCAAGATCAGGGCACCTACAATGAGCAGTTCTTC.

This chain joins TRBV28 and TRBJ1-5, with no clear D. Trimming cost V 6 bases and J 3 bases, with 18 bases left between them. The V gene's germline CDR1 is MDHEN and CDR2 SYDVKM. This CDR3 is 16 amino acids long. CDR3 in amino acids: CASSRSENSYNQPQHF. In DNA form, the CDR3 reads TGTGCCAGCAGCCGATCTGAAAACAGCTACAATCAGCCCCAGCATTTT.

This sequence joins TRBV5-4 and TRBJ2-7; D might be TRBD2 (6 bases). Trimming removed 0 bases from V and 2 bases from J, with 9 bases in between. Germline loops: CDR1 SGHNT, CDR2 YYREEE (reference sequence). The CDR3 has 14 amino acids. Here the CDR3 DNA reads TGTGCCAGCAGCTTGGAGCGGGCGGCCTACGAGCAGTACTTC. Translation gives CASSLERAAYEQYF.

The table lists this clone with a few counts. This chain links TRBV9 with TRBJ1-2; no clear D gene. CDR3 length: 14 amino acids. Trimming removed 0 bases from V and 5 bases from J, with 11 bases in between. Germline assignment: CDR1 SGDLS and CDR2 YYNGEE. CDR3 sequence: CASSVAGQSYGYTF. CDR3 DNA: TGTGCCAGCAGCGTAGCTGGGCAGTCGTATGGCTACACCTTC.

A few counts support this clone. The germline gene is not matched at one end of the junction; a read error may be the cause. CDR3 sequence: CASSSYNSPLHF. The CDR3 DNA reads TGTGCCAGTAGCTCCTATAATTCACCCCTCCACTTT. J is TRBJ1-6 and V is TRBV7-9; D remains unclear. The CDR3 spans 12 residues. Germline-derived CDR1 and CDR2 are SEHNR and FQNEAQ (reference sequence).

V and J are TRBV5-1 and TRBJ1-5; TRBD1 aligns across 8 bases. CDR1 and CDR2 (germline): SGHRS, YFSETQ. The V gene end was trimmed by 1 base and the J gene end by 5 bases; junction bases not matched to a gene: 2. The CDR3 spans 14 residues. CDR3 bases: TGCGCCAGCAGCTTGACAGGGGGAGATCAGCCCCAGCATTTT. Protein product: CASSLTGGDQPQHF.

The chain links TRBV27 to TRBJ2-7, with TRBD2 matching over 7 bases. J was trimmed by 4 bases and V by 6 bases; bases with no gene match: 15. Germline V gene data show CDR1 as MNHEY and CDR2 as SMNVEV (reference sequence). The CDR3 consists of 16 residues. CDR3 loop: CASRDWVAGVKYEQYF. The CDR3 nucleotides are TGTGCCAGCAGGGATTGGGTGGCGGGAGTAAAGTACGAGCAGTACTTC.

Here the CDR3 reads CASSAGLAPSYEQYF. The CDR3 nucleotides read TGTGCCAGCAGCGCGGGACTAGCGCCTTCCTACGAGCAGTACTTC. This chain uses TRBV7-2 with TRBJ2-7; 10 positions agree with TRBD2. V trimming: 5 bases; J trimming: 1 base; junction bases outside the gene matches: 5. Per germline, CDR1 SGHTA and CDR2 FQGNSA. The CDR3 is 15 residues long.

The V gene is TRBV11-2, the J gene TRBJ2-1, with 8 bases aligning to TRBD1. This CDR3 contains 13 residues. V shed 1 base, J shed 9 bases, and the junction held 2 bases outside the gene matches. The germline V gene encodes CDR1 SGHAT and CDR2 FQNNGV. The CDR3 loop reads CASSLVTGGEQFF. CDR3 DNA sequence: TGTGCCAGCAGCTTAGTTACAGGGGGTGAGCAGTTCTTC.

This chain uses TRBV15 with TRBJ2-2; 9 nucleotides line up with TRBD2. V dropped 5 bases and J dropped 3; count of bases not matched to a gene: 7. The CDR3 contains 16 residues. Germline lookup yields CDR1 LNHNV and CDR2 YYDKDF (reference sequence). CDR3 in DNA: TGTGCCACCAGCGGATTAGCGGGAGCGGACACCGGGGAGCTGTTTTTT. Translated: CATSGLAGADTGELFF. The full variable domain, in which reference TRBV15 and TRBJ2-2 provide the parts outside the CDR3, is DAMVIQNPRYQVTQFGKPVTLSCSQTLNHNVMYWYQQKSSQAPKLLFHYYDKDFNNEADTPDNFQSRRPNTSFCFLDIRSPGLGDTAMYLCATSGLAGADTGELFFGEGSRLTVL.

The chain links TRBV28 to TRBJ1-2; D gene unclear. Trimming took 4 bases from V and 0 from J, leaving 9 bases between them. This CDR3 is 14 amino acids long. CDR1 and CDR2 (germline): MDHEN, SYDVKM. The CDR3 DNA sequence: TGTGCCAGCAGTTCCGGGGTGACTAACTATGGCTACACCTTC. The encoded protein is CASSSGVTNYGYTF.

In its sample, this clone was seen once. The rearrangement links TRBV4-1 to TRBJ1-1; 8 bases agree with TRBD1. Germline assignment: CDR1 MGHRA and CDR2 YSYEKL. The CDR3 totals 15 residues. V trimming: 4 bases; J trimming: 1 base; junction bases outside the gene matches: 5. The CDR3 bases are TGCGCCAGCAGCCGGCAGGGGGCGAGGAACACTGAAGCTTTCTTT. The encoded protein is CASSRQGARNTEAFF.

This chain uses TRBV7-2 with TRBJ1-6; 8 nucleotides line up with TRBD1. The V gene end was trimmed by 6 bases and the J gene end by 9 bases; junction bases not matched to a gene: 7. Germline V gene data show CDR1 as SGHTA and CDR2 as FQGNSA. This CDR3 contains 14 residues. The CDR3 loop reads CASSPGGAGSPLHF. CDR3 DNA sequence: TGTGCCAGCAGTCCAGGGGGCGCAGGTTCACCCCTCCACTTT.

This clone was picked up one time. The CDR3 protein is CASSLSGLAGDIEQFF. The CDR3 nucleotides read TGTGCCAGCAGCTTAAGCGGACTAGCGGGAGATATTGAGCAGTTCTTC. The V gene is TRBV11-3, the J gene TRBJ2-1; 13 bases line up with TRBD2. V was pared by 2 bases and J by 9 bases, with 7 bases of the junction left unmatched. This CDR3 region has 16 residues. Germline V gives CDR1 SGHNT, CDR2 YENEEA. The variable domain in full, with the rest retrieved from reference TRBV11-3 and TRBJ2-1, is EAGVVQSPRYKIIEKKQPVAFWCNPISGHNTLYWYLQNLGQGPELLIRYENEEAVDDSQLPKDRFSAERLKGVDSTLKIQPAELGDSAVYLCASSLSGLAGDIEQFFGPGTRLTVL.

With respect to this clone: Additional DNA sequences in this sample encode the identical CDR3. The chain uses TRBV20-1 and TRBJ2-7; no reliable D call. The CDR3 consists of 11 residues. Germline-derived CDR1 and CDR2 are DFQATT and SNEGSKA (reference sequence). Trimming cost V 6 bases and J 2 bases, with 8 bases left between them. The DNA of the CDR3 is TGCAGTGCCCGATCTACCTACGAGCAGTACTTC. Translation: CSARSTYEQYF.

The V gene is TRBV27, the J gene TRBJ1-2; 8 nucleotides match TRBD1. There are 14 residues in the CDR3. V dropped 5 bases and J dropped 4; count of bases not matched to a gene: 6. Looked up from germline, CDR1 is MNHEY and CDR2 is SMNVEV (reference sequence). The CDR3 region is CASSLDRGGYGYTF. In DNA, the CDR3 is TGTGCCAGCAGTCTCGACAGGGGCGGCTATGGCTACACCTTC.

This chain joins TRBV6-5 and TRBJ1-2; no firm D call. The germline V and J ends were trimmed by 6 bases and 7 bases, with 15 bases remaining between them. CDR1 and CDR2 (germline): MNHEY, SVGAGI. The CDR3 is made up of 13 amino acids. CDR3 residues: CASSRRGGAGYTF. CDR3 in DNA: TGTGCCAGCAGCCGTCGGGGTGGAGCTGGCTACACCTTC.

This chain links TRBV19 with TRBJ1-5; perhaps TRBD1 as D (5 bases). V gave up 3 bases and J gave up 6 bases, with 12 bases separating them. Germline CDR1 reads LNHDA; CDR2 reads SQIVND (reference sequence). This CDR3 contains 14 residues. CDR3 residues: CASSISGRGQPQHF. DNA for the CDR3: TGTGCCAGTAGTATCTCCGGGAGGGGTCAGCCCCAGCATTTT.

The CDR3: CSASTPQGPNTEAFF. Here the CDR3 DNA reads TGCAGTGCTAGTACCCCGCAGGGGCCGAACACTGAAGCTTTCTTT. The chain uses TRBV20-1 and TRBJ1-1; the D gene is possibly TRBD1 (6 bases). The CDR3 totals 15 residues. V was shortened by 3 bases and J by 1 base, with 15 bases between the two germline ends. Germline assignment: CDR1 DFQATT and CDR2 SNEGSKA (reference sequence).